What follows describes a single T cell receptor (beta chain). Its antigen is not identified. The sample originates from a study of cytomegalovirus exposure and HLA in healthy donors. Study results and limitations: An analysis that came later showed most CMV-associated TCR beta chains appearing HLA-restricted.

This CDR3 is 13 amino acids long. Per germline, CDR1 SNHLY and CDR2 FYNNEI. V lost 7 bases, J lost 3 bases, and 10 bases lay in between. It was with 60 Vbeta and 13 Jbeta primers that the PCR ran. Clones were read by immunoSEQ multiplex PCR, and TCRdb kept only the in-frame ones, dropping some. The sample records about 150,000 clones, about 74% being singletons. The specimen was PBMCs. The V call is TRBV2, the J call TRBJ2-1; no firm D call. This TCR was recovered from a middle-aged woman in good health and CMV-seronegative. The CDR3 bases are TGTGCCAGCACCAGATACAGCTACAATGAGCAGTTCTTC. Its translation: CASTRYSYNEQFF.